This T cell receptor (beta chain) was profiled in a study of cytomegalovirus exposure and HLA in healthy donors. All donors participated as healthy donors of bone marrow. In the PCR, 60 Vbeta and 13 Jbeta primers were used. TCRdb's copy holds only in-frame clones and misses some; the assay was immunoSEQ multiplex PCR. Of 130,000 to 150,000 clones in the sample, about 80% were seen once. The clonotype was recovered from a female donor in good health and CMV-seronegative. The material sequenced was PBMCs.

CDR3 protein: CASSVAGRQYNEQFF. The CDR3 DNA reads as TGTGCCAGCAGCGTAGCCGGAAGACAGTACAATGAGCAGTTCTTC. The genes are TRBV9 and TRBJ2-1; TRBD1 is a possible D gene (5 bases). Trimming took off 0 bases at V and 4 bases at J, with 11 bases between the two ends. This CDR3 spans 15 amino acids. Germline-derived CDR1 and CDR2 are SGDLS and YYNGEE.